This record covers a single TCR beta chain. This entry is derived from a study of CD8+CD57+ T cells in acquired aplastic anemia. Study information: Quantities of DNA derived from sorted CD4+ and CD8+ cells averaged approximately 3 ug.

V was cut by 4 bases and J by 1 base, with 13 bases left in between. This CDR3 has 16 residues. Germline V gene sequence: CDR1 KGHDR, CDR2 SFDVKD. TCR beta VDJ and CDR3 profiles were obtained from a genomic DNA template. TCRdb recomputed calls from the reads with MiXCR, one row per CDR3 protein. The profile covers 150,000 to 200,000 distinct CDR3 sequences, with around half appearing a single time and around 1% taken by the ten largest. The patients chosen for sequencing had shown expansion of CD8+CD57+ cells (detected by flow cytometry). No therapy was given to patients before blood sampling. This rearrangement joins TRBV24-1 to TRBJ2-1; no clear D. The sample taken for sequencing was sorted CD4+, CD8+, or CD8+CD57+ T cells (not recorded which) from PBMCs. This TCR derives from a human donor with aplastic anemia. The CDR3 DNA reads TGTGCCACCAGTGACCCCGGCGGCGAGTCCTACAATGAGCAGTTCTTC. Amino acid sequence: CATSDPGGESYNEQFF.